The 30 T cell receptor beta chains given below trace back to one sample, sequenced in a study of cytomegalovirus exposure and HLA in healthy donors. The PCR contained 60 Vbeta and 13 Jbeta primers. Measured with immunoSEQ multiplex PCR; TCRdb has only the in-frame clones, and not every one. The top ten hold 1.5% to 2% of the sample, which has approximately 170,000 clones, around 79% seen once. The specimen was PBMCs. The receptors were gathered from a woman younger than 30 in good health and CMV-seronegative.

The chain is built from TRBV4-3 and TRBJ1-3; the D is unclear. V lost 4 bases to trimming and J lost 0 bases, with 10 bases between them. CDR1 and CDR2 from the germline V gene are LGHNA and YSLEER. CDR3 length: 15 amino acids. The CDR3 is CASSPSESSGNTIYF. CDR3 DNA sequence: TGCGCCAGCAGCCCGTCGGAGAGCTCTGGAAACACCATATATTTT.

The chain recombines TRBV9 with TRBJ2-3; 11 nucleotides align to TRBD2. V shed 3 bases, J shed 0 bases, and the junction held 12 bases outside the gene matches. Germline CDR1 reads SGDLS; CDR2 reads YYNGEE. The CDR3 runs to 19 residues. CDR3 bases: TGTGCCAGCAGCGGCGTCGGACTAGCGGGTTCTCATAGCACAGATACGCAGTATTTT. Residues: CASSGVGLAGSHSTDTQYF.

This clone has just one count. J is TRBJ2-1 and V is TRBV29-1; possibly TRBD2 for D (5 bases). V was cut by 2 bases and J by 3 bases, with 20 bases left in between. CDR3 length equals 17 residues. Germline loops: CDR1 SQVTM, CDR2 ANQGSEA. The CDR3 region is CSVEWRVKDLLYNEQFF. The CDR3 DNA is TGCAGCGTTGAATGGCGGGTCAAAGACCTCCTCTACAATGAGCAGTTCTTC.

The chain links TRBV7-9 to TRBJ2-1, with 11 bases that match TRBD2. Trimming at V came to 6 bases and at J to 5 bases, leaving 6 bases not matched to a gene. The CDR3 contains 15 residues. Germline CDR1 and CDR2: SEHNR and FQNEAQ (reference sequence). CDR3 in DNA: TGTGCCAGCAGGGATCTAGCGGGAGGCGACAATGAGCAGTTCTTC. Its protein product is CASRDLAGGDNEQFF.

V usage is TRBV7-8 and J usage is TRBJ2-7; 7 bases line up with TRBD1. V was pared by 5 bases and J by 5 bases, with 6 bases of the junction left unmatched. The CDR3 spans 13 residues. Germline V gives CDR1 SGHVS, CDR2 FQNEAQ. CDR3 sequence (DNA): TGTGCCAGCAGCACCCGAGACAGGGACGAGCAGTACTTC. This codes for CASSTRDRDEQYF.

This clone was counted between two and nine times. The chain couples TRBV6-6 to TRBJ2-7; TRBD2 agrees at 9 bases. CDR3 length: 16 residues. Germline V gene data show CDR1 as MNHNY and CDR2 as SVGAGI (reference sequence). Unmatched junction bases numbered 5, after V lost 0 bases and J lost 2 bases. The DNA for the CDR3 is TGTGCCAGCAGTTACTCAAGCGGGAGGTATCCCTACGAGCAGTACTTC. Its translation: CASSYSSGRYPYEQYF.

This rearrangement joins TRBV21-1 to TRBJ2-7; the listed D gene, TRBD2, was not tested against the DNA. TRBV21-1 is labeled a pseudogene. The CDR3 consists of 16 residues. CDR3 DNA: TGTGCCAGCAGCAAAGCCTCCGGGGGGCCGACCTACGAGCAGTACTTC. As protein: CASSKASGGPTYEQYF.

The chain joins TRBV7-8 to TRBJ2-5; D uncertain. Germline CDR1 SGHVS, CDR2 FQNEAQ. Trimming removed 1 base at V and 1 base at J, with 7 bases between. This CDR3 has 14 amino acids. CDR3 DNA sequence: TGTGCCAGCAGCTTAGACAGCCTCCAAGAGACCCAGTACTTC. This gives the protein CASSLDSLQETQYF. Full variable domain (missing parts from reference TRBV7-8 and TRBJ2-5): GAGVSQSPRYKVAKRGQDVALRCDPISGHVSLFWYQQALGQGPEFLTYFQNEAQLDKSGLPSDRFFAERPEGSVSTLKIQRTQQEDSAVYLCASSLDSLQETQYFGPGTRLLVL.

The rearrangement uses TRBV2 and TRBJ2-7; 9 nucleotides match TRBD1. V trimming: 3 bases; J trimming: 3 bases; junction bases outside the gene matches: 6. CDR3 length: 15 residues. Germline V lookup: CDR1 SNHLY, CDR2 FYNNEI. DNA of the CDR3: TGTGCCAGCAGTGATTTCCGGGACAGGGACTACGAGCAGTACTTC. This sequence encodes CASSDFRDRDYEQYF. Based on the CDR3 plus reference TRBV2 and TRBJ2-7, the full variable domain is EPEVTQTPSHQVTQMGQEVILRCVPISNHLYFYWYRQILGQKVEFLVSFYNNEISEKSEIFDDQFSVERPDGSNFTLKIRSTKLEDSAMYFCASSDFRDRDYEQYFGPGTRLTVT.

J is TRBJ2-3 and V is TRBV7-3; D ambiguous. Trimming removed 5 bases from V and 7 bases from J, with 10 bases in between. The CDR3 spans 12 residues. CDR1 and CDR2 (germline): SGHTA, FQGTGA. The DNA for the CDR3 is TGTGCCAGCAGCCAAGACTCCTATACGCAGTATTTT. Residues: CASSQDSYTQYF.

This clone occurred once. This chain connects TRBV5-1 to TRBJ2-1; TRBD1 matches at 9 bases. There are 14 residues in the CDR3. From germline, CDR1 is SGHRS and CDR2 YFSETQ. V lost 2 bases to trimming and J lost 6 bases; unmatched junction nucleotides: 3. CDR3 amino acids: CASSFLGQGNEQFF. The CDR3 DNA reads as TGCGCCAGCAGCTTCCTGGGACAGGGCAATGAGCAGTTCTTC.

As for this clone: At one end, the junction sequence differs from germline, possibly due to a read error. The same CDR3 is also encoded by other DNA sequences in this sample. The chain carries TRBV4-1 and TRBJ1-6; weak D call: TRBD1 (6 bases). The CDR3 covers 15 residues. The germline V gene has CDR1 MGHRA and CDR2 YSYEKL. CDR3 nucleotides: TGCGCCAGCAGCCAAGAGTCAGGGGCCAATTCCCCCCTCCACTTT. Translating it yields CASSQESGANSPLHF.

A few counts support this clone. V usage is TRBV7-6 and J usage is TRBJ1-5; TRBD1 matches 7 bases. Germline V gene data show CDR1 as SGHVS and CDR2 as FNYEAQ. The CDR3 has 13 amino acids. V gave up 5 bases and J gave up 8 bases; unmatched junction bases: 6. CDR3 sequence reads: CASSHRQGEPQHF. Written as DNA, the CDR3 is TGTGCCAGCAGCCACAGACAGGGCGAGCCCCAGCATTTT.

The chain recombines TRBV19 with TRBJ1-1; 12 nucleotides match TRBD1. V lost 5 bases and J lost 0; bases outside the gene matches: 4. CDR1 is LNHDA and CDR2 is SQIVND in the germline V gene (reference sequence). CDR3 length: 16 amino acids. The CDR3: CASSVGTGGVNTEAFF. The CDR3 DNA reads TGTGCCAGTAGTGTCGGGACAGGGGGCGTGAACACTGAAGCTTTCTTT.

CDR3 in amino acids: CASSKLAGNTGELFF. CDR3 coding DNA: TGTGCCAGTAGCAAACTAGCGGGGAACACCGGGGAGCTGTTTTTT. The chain links TRBV19 to TRBJ2-2, with TRBD2 matching over 9 bases. CDR1 and CDR2 from the germline V gene are LNHDA and SQIVND (reference sequence). The CDR3 runs 15 residues. V shed 6 bases and J 1 base; nucleotides not matched to a gene: 3.

This chain connects TRBV6-5 to TRBJ2-7; TRBD1 matches at 11 bases. V was clipped by 6 bases and J by 4 bases; unmatched bases: 8. The CDR3 is made up of 15 amino acids. CDR1 and CDR2 from the germline V gene are MNHEY and SVGAGI. The CDR3 nucleotides are TGTGCCAGCAGACAAGGGACAGGGGGGGGTTACGAGCAGTACTTC. Its protein is CASRQGTGGGYEQYF.

V and J are TRBV7-2 and TRBJ2-7; tentatively, D is TRBD1 (6 bases). Germline V gene lookup returns CDR1 SGHTA and CDR2 FQGNSA. The CDR3 is 15 residues long. Trimming removed 3 bases from V and 5 bases from J, with 17 bases in between. CDR3 nucleotide sequence: TGTGCCAGCAGCTTCATCACAGGGCAAACGGACGAGCAGTACTTC. Its protein is CASSFITGQTDEQYF.

The V and J genes are TRBV27 and TRBJ2-7; TRBD1 might be the D (6 bases). Germline V gene lookup returns CDR1 MNHEY and CDR2 SMNVEV (reference sequence). V was cut by 5 bases and J by 3 bases, with 14 bases left in between. The CDR3 sequence is 14 residues long. DNA for the CDR3: TGTGCCAGCAGTCACCACCGGGACAACTACGAGCAGTACTTC. Its translation: CASSHHRDNYEQYF.

The rearrangement uses TRBV6-5 and TRBJ1-1, with 7 bases matching TRBD1. V lost 1 base to trimming and J lost 7 bases; unmatched junction nucleotides: 6. CDR1 is MNHEY, CDR2 SVGAGI, per germline. CDR3 length: 14 residues. CDR3 region: CASSYFGTDYEAFF. The CDR3 coding sequence is TGTGCCAGCAGTTACTTCGGGACAGACTATGAAGCTTTCTTT.

The chain combines TRBV6-1 with TRBJ1-2; 7 bases align to TRBD1. CDR3 size: 14 residues. Germline V lookup: CDR1 MNHNS, CDR2 SASEGT. Trimming removed 6 bases from V and 6 bases from J; junction bases left unmatched: 10. This chain's CDR3 is CASSPPGTADGYTF. CDR3 nucleotides: TGTGCCAGCAGCCCCCCGGGGACAGCAGATGGCTACACCTTC.

The rearrangement uses TRBV7-9 and TRBJ1-2; D uncertain. Trimming pared 1 base from V and 8 bases from J, leaving 20 bases between. Germline V gene sequence: CDR1 SEHNR, CDR2 FQNEAQ (reference sequence). The CDR3 is 16 amino acids. The CDR3 protein is CASSLGPTTSTGGYTF. CDR3 bases: TGTGCCAGCAGCTTAGGACCGACCACCAGCACGGGAGGCTACACCTTC.

The chain carries TRBV25-1 and TRBJ2-7, with D perhaps TRBD2 (6 bases). V was trimmed by 5 bases and J by 6 bases, leaving 14 bases between them. The CDR3 has 13 residues. Looked up from germline, CDR1 is MGHDK and CDR2 is SYGVNS. The CDR3 sequence is CASSQTSPGEQYF. CDR3 bases: TGTGCCAGCAGTCAGACTAGTCCGGGCGAGCAGTACTTC.

The rearrangement joins TRBV5-1 to TRBJ1-5; no reliable D call. Trimming left V 4 bases short and J 3 bases short, with 8 bases between. Germline CDR1 is SGHRS and CDR2 is YFSETQ. The CDR3 contains 13 residues. CDR3 sequence (DNA): TGCGCCAGCAGCAGGACTTTCAATCAGCCCCAGCATTTT. Amino acids: CASSRTFNQPQHF.

This chain uses TRBV5-4 with TRBJ1-2; TRBD1 matches at 10 bases. The junction had 4 bases not matched to a gene; V was cut back by 2 bases and J by 0 bases. Germline V gives CDR1 SGHNT, CDR2 YYREEE (reference sequence). The CDR3 consists of 16 residues. In DNA form, the CDR3 reads TGTGCCAGCAGCTTTGGACAGGGGGTAGCTAACTATGGCTACACCTTC. This translates into CASSFGQGVANYGYTF.

This chain connects TRBV6-1 to TRBJ2-1; TRBD1 matches at 10 bases. This CDR3 spans 14 amino acids. Germline values: CDR1 MNHNS, CDR2 SASEGT. The J segment lost 10 bases and the V segment lost 4 bases, leaving 7 bases of the junction unmatched. Here the CDR3 DNA reads TGTGCCAGCAGTGTGGACAGGGGGACGGACGAGCAGTTCTTC. This codes for CASSVDRGTDEQFF.

The chain has TRBV19 and TRBJ2-7; TRBD1 matches 8 bases. Per the germline V gene, CDR1 is LNHDA and CDR2 is SQIVND (reference sequence). V shed 8 bases, J shed 2 bases, and the junction held 5 bases outside the gene matches. The CDR3 loop spans 13 amino acids. The CDR3 loop is CASSDRATYEQYF. DNA for the CDR3: TGTGCCAGTTCGGACAGGGCTACCTACGAGCAGTACTTC.

The V call is TRBV5-1, the J call TRBJ1-2; 8 positions agree with TRBD1. The CDR3 runs 15 residues. Germline CDR1 reads SGHRS; CDR2 reads YFSETQ. V lost 0 bases and J lost 6; bases outside the gene matches: 7. CDR3 bases: TGCGCCAGCAGCTTGGGACAGGGGAGGGGTGATGGCTACACCTTC. It yields the protein CASSLGQGRGDGYTF. Filled out from reference TRBV5-1 and TRBJ1-2, the complete variable domain reads KAGVTQTPRYLIKTRGQQVTLSCSPISGHRSVSWYQQTPGQGLQFLFEYFSETQRNKGNFPGRFSGRQFSNSRSEMNVSTLELGDSALYLCASSLGQGRGDGYTFGSGTRLTVV.

V and J are TRBV7-2 and TRBJ1-1, with D unclear. Germline assignment: CDR1 SGHTA and CDR2 FQGNSA. The V end lost 3 bases, the J end lost 0 bases, and 8 bases lay between the germline ends. This CDR3 comprises 14 residues. Here the CDR3 reads CASSFHNMNTEAFF. DNA for the CDR3: TGTGCCAGCAGCTTCCACAATATGAACACTGAAGCTTTCTTT.

The chain joins TRBV5-6 to TRBJ2-6; no clear D gene. The CDR3 has 13 residues. Germline loops: CDR1 SGHDT, CDR2 YYEEEE. The germline V and J ends were trimmed by 7 bases and 4 bases, with 9 bases remaining between them. CDR3 nucleotides: TGTGCCAGCCTGCGGCCGGGGGCCAACGTCCTGACTTTC. Protein product: CASLRPGANVLTF.

The V gene is TRBV30, the J gene TRBJ1-2; unclear D gene. The germline CDR1 and CDR2 sequences are GTSNPN and SVGIG (reference sequence). Trimming shortened V by 1 base and J by 6 bases, and 15 bases separated the two germline ends. The CDR3 runs 14 residues. CDR3 DNA: TGTGCCTGGAGTGACGGTCGAGCGACTCATGGCTACACCTTC. Amino acid sequence: CAWSDGRATHGYTF.